The clone carrying this T cell receptor (beta chain) was seen once. PCR was performed using 60 Vbeta and 13 Jbeta primers. TCRdb's table, derived via immunoSEQ multiplex PCR, lists solely in-frame clones and lacks some. The sample has about 140,000 clones; 80% are singletons. The sample is drawn from a study of cytomegalovirus exposure and HLA in healthy donors. Study information: A prior study identified approximately 120 million unique TCR beta sequences from 180 million or so T cells.

CDR3 size: 16 residues. Germline CDR1 and CDR2: SEHNR and FQNEAQ (reference sequence). J gave up 0 bases and V 4 bases, and 7 bases lay outside the gene matches. The V gene is TRBV7-9, the J gene TRBJ2-3; TRBD1 agrees at 7 bases. The sequencing sample was made of PBMCs. This clonotype was sampled from a man aged 45 to 65 in good health and CMV-seronegative. Here the CDR3 DNA reads TGTGCCAGCAGCTCCCAGACAGGGATCAGCACAGATACGCAGTATTTT. It yields the protein CASSSQTGISTDTQYF. Filled out from reference TRBV7-9 and TRBJ2-3, the complete variable domain reads DTGVSQNPRHKITKRGQNVTFRCDPISEHNRLYWYRQTLGQGPEFLTYFQNEAQLEKSRLLSDRFSAERPKGSFSTLEIQRTEQGDSAMYLCASSSQTGISTDTQYFGPGTRLTVL.